The sample holds a few counts of the clone carrying this T cell receptor beta chain. V lost 1 base, J lost 6 bases, and 16 bases lay in between. Germline-derived CDR1 and CDR2 are DFQATT and SNEGSKA (reference sequence). The CDR3 is made up of 15 amino acids. The data belong to a study of patients and donors after allogeneic stem cell transplantation. TCRdb called the RT-PCR reads again in MiXCR, with one record for every CDR3 protein. The data show about a million distinct CDR3 sequences, with roughly 18% seen just once and around 6% held by the top ten. Sequencing was done on a sample of blood, either unsorted or a sorted T cell fraction (not recorded which). The TCR was taken from a human donor who was either an allogeneic HSCT recipient or a stem cell or donor lymphocyte infusion donor (not recorded which). It is not recorded whose cells these are; they may come from a transplant donor. The chain links TRBV20-1 to TRBJ2-1, with D maybe TRBD1 (6 bases). The chain's CDR3 is CSARVPGTTPNEQFF. CDR3 coding DNA: TGCAGTGCTAGAGTACCCGGGACAACGCCCAATGAGCAGTTCTTC.